The present entry profiles one T cell receptor (beta chain) with its context. PCR employed 60 Vbeta and 13 Jbeta primers. Data came from immunoSEQ multiplex PCR; TCRdb stores just in-frame clones and leaves some out. The sample has some 90,000 clones, 60% to 80% seen once; the top ten hold 2% to 2.5%. The length of the CDR3 is 14 residues. Germline lookup yields CDR1 MDHEN and CDR2 SYDVKM. Between the trimmed V and J ends, which lost 5 bases and 5 bases, there was a span of 15 bases. These data originate in a study of cytomegalovirus exposure and HLA in healthy donors. The TCR originated in a boy between 5 and 17 years old in good health and CMV-seronegative. The chain combines TRBV28 with TRBJ2-5, with D perhaps matching TRBD1 (6 bases). Sequenced material: PBMCs. The CDR3 DNA reads TGTGCCAGCAGTCCCAGGGGCCCTATGGAGACCCAGTACTTC. It translates to CASSPRGPMETQYF.